This entry describes one T cell receptor beta chain. What this receptor recognizes is not known. Base-call qualities are not available, and no considerably larger clone is one nucleotide away. Looking up the germline V gene (reference sequence) yields CDR1 SGHAT and CDR2 FQDESV. Trimming takes 5 bases from V and 1 base from J, and the germline ends sit 12 bases apart. Reading from cysteine to phenylalanine, the CDR3 counts 15 amino acids. Kept here is only the CDR3 DNA, which spans 45 bases and is read in frame from base 1. The library came from RT-PCR. Sequencing took place on an Illumina HiSeq 2500. TCRdb handled the public reads itself, with Q25 trimming in fastp and clone calling in MiXCR, and kept productive beta chains. Under each unique CDR3 protein, matching rows form one entry showing the most common genes and DNA. The sample table contains 950 to 1,100 distinct CDR3 sequences; only one count was recorded for over 80% of them. The ten largest clones add up to roughly 7% of the sample.

The data derive from a study of yellow fever vaccine responses in identical twins (dated by TCRdb to the late 2010s). Looking at the study overall: In identical twins, the study followed T cell clones that responded to the vaccine with precision.

The full study reports these points: The authors reported that the T cell response to vaccination in identical twins appeared partly convergent and partly personalized.

The chain employs TRBV11-1 and TRBJ2-1, with the D gene too uncertain to name. This receptor was identified in a woman aged 18-30 years who received the yellow fever vaccine. Donor details come from another sample of the same person, matched by shared clones. The sample was T cells from blood (PBMCs), unsorted or a sorted subset (not recorded which), taken before or after yellow fever vaccination (not recorded which). The nucleotide sequence reads TGTGCCAGCAGCGAGAGCGAAATATCCTACAATGAGCAGTTCTTC. Translated, this gives CASSESEISYNEQFF.